One sample yielded the 4 T cell receptor beta chains listed below, sequenced in a study of preoperative IRX-2 immunotherapy in early breast cancer. The repertoire was sequenced with immunoSEQ multiplex PCR; TCRdb's copy has only in-frame clones and lacks some. The repertoire has roughly 57,000 clones, roughly 95% of them found once; the top ten carry roughly 1.5%. Treatment given: preoperative locoregional IRX-2 cytokine immunotherapy. Specimen collection occurred from a patient treated with IRX-2 immunotherapy. The receptors derive from a human donor with breast cancer.

This clone occurred a few times. The V gene is TRBV5-1, the J gene TRBJ2-3; maybe TRBD1 (6 bases). This CDR3 is built from 15 residues. Trimming pared 0 bases from V and 0 bases from J, leaving 8 bases between. Germline lookup yields CDR1 SGHRS and CDR2 YFSETQ. This CDR3 reads CASSLAGQSTDTQYF. In nucleotides, the CDR3 is TGCGCCAGCAGCTTGGCGGGACAAAGCACAGATACGCAGTATTTT.

The chain links TRBV7-2 to TRBJ1-5; a weak D match, TRBD1 (5 bases). V lost 4 bases, J lost 5 bases, and 9 bases lay in between. CDR3 length: 13 amino acids. Germline CDR1 and CDR2: SGHTA and FQGNSA. CDR3 in amino acids: CASSSGTHQPQHF. Here the CDR3 DNA reads TGTGCCAGCAGCTCCGGGACGCATCAGCCCCAGCATTTT.

V gene TRBV5-1 combines with J gene TRBJ2-3; 13 positions match TRBD2. The CDR3 spans 15 residues. With V trimmed by 5 bases and J by 6 bases, 6 bases remained unmatched. The V gene's germline CDR1 is SGHRS and CDR2 YFSETQ. This CDR3 reads CASRWGLAGPDTQYF. As DNA, the CDR3 is TGCGCCAGCAGGTGGGGACTAGCGGGGCCGGATACGCAGTATTTT.

The chain couples TRBV18 to TRBJ1-1, with D perhaps TRBD1 (5 bases). V lost 5 bases, J lost 1 base, and 11 bases lay in between. Germline V gene sequence: CDR1 KGHSH, CDR2 LQKENI. The CDR3 is 14 amino acids. The CDR3 loop reads CASSSERGNTEAFF. Here the CDR3 DNA reads TGTGCCAGCTCAAGCGAGAGGGGGAACACTGAAGCTTTCTTT.